This T cell receptor beta chain was found in a study of T cell repertoires in cytomegalovirus infection. The overall study: The public TCR beta signatures pointed to both CMV infection and matching HLA type.

TCRdb ran MiXCR on the reads and lists one entry per CDR3 protein. The table has tens of thousands of distinct CDR3 sequences, 40% seen once. J was trimmed by 0 bases and V by 4 bases; bases with no gene match: 8. Germline values: CDR1 SGHVS, CDR2 FQNEAQ. The CDR3 spans 18 residues. General observations from the study: Using cumulative public TCR beta family frequency, the authors identified those who carried CMV together with the relevant HLA. Ex vivo, HLA-C-restricted CMV-specific TCR beta clonotypes prevailed over the rest of the response.

There are many counts of this clonotype. Its target is not known. Sequenced material: CD8+ T cells from cultured PBMCs, taken from culture after CMV antigen stimulation. This TCR was recovered from a human donor in good health (CMV status not recorded). Some clones in this sample may be carry-over from other donors' samples. The V call is TRBV7-8, the J call TRBJ1-6, with 8 bases aligning to TRBD1. The CDR3 DNA is TGTGCCAGCAGCTCGGTGGCAGGGGGCTTCTCCTATAATTCACCCCTCCACTTT. Protein product: CASSSVAGGFSYNSPLHF.